The T cell receptor (beta chain) described here comes from a study of beta chain features in type 1 diabetes. Study observations and caveats: It was possible that PCR favored shorter templates, equally so in patients and controls.

A remark on this clone: Its antigen is as yet unknown.

Expressed TCRB transcripts got sequenced, as all isolated RNA was reverse transcribed. TCRdb's copy holds only in-frame clones and misses some; the assay was immunoSEQ multiplex PCR. The sample lists around 150,000 clones, about 8.1% occurring once. A CD45RO/CCR7/CD25/CD127/CD95/CD27 panel sorted naive, central memory, regulatory and stem cell-like memory CD4+ cells. This receptor was obtained from a man between 18 and 29 years old in good health. The specimen sequenced was central memory CD4+ T cells from blood.

The DNA for the CDR3 is TGTGCCAGCAGCTTAGCGCCCACAGACACTGAAGCTTTCTTT. Protein product: CASSLAPTDTEAFF. The chain carries TRBV11-1 and TRBJ1-1; D remains unclear. V dropped 0 bases and J dropped 3 bases, with 8 bases sitting between them. Germline V gene sequence: CDR1 SGHAT, CDR2 FQDESV (reference sequence). The CDR3 has 14 amino acids.